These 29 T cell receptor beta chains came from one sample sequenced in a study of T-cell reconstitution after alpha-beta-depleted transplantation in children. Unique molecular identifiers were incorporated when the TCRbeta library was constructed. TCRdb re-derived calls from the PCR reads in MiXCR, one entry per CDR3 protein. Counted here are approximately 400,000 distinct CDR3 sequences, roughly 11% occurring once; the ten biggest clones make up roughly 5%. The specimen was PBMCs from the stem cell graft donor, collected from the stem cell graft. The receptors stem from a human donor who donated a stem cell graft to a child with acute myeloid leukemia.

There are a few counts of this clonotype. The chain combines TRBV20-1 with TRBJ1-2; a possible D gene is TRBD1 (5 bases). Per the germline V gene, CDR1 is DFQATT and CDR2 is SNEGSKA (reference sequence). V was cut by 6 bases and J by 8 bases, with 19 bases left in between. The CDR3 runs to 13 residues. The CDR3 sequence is CSAPETAPRGYTF. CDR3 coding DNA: TGCAGTGCGCCCGAGACAGCGCCGCGCGGCTACACCTTC.

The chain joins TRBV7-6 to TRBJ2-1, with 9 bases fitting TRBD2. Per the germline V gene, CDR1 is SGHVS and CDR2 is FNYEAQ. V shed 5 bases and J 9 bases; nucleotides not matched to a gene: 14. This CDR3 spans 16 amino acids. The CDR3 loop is CASSPGGGRAVSEQFF. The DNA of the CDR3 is TGTGCCAGCAGCCCGGGCGGCGGGAGGGCCGTGTCTGAGCAGTTCTTC.

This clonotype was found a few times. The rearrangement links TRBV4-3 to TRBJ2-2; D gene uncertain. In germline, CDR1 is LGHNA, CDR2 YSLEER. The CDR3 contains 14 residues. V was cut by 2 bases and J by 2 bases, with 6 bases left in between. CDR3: CASSQSDNTGELFF. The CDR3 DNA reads TGCGCCAGCAGCCAATCGGACAACACCGGGGAGCTGTTTTTT.

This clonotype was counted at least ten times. CDR3 loop: CASSLVAGITGELFF. The CDR3 region has the DNA TGCGCCAGCAGCTTGGTGGCAGGGATTACCGGGGAGCTGTTTTTT. The V call is TRBV5-1, the J call TRBJ2-2; D is possibly TRBD1 (5 bases). V was cut by 0 bases and J by 5 bases, with 11 bases left in between. The CDR3 contains 15 residues. The V gene's germline CDR1 is SGHRS and CDR2 YFSETQ.

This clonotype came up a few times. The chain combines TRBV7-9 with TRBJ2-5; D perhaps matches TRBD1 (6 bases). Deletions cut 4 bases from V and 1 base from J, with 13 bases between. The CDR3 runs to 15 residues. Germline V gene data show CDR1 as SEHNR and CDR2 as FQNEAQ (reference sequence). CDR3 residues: CASSSENRAQETQYF. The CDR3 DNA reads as TGTGCCAGCAGCTCGGAGAACAGGGCCCAAGAGACCCAGTACTTC.

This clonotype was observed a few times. CDR3: CSATSGAGNEKLFF. CDR3 sequence (DNA): TGCAGTGCTACGTCAGGGGCGGGCAATGAAAAACTGTTTTTT. V is TRBV20-1 and J is TRBJ1-4; the D gene is possibly TRBD1 (6 bases). CDR3 length: 14 residues. Germline CDR1 is DFQATT and CDR2 is SNEGSKA (reference sequence). V was trimmed by 4 bases and J by 5 bases, leaving 14 bases between them.

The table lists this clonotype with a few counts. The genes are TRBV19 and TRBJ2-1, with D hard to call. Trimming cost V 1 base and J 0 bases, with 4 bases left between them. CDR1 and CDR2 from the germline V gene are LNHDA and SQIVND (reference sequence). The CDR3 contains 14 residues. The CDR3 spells CASSIGSSYNEQFF. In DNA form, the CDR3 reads TGTGCCAGTAGTATAGGGAGCTCCTACAATGAGCAGTTCTTC.

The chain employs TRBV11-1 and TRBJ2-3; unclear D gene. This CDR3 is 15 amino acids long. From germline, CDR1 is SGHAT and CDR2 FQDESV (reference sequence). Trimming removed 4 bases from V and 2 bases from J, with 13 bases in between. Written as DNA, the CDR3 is TGTGCCAGCAGCTCGACGGCAGCGATCACAGATACGCAGTATTTT. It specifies CASSSTAAITDTQYF.

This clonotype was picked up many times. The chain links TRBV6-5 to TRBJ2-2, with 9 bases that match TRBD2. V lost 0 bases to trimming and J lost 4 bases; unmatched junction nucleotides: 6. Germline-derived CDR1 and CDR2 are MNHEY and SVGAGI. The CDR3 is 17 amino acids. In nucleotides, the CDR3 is TGTGCCAGCAGTTACTCCAGCGGGGGGTGGGGCACCGGGGAGCTGTTTTTT. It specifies CASSYSSGGWGTGELFF.

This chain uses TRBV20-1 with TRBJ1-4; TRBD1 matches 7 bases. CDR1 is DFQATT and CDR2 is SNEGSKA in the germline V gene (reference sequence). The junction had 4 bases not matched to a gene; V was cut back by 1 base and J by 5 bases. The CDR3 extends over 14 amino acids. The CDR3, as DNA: TGCAGTGCTAGAGCGCCGGGACAGAATGAAAAACTGTTTTTT. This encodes CSARAPGQNEKLFF.

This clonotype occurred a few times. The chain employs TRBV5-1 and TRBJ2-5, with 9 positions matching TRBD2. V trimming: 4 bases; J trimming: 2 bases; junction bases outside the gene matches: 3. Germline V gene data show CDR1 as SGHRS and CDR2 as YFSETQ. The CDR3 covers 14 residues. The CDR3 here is CASSTTSGQETQYF. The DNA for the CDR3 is TGCGCCAGCAGCACAACTAGCGGGCAAGAGACCCAGTACTTC.

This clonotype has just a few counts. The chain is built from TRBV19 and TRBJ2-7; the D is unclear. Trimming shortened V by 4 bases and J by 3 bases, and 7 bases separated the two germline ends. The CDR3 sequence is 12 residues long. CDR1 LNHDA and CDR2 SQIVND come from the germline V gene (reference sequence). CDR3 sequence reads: CASSRSNYEQYF. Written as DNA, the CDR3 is TGTGCCAGTAGTAGGAGCAACTACGAGCAGTACTTC.

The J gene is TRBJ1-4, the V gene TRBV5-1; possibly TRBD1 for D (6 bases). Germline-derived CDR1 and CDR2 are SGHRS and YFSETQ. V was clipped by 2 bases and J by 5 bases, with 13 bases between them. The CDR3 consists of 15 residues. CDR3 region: CASSFGGGSNEKLFF. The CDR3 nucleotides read TGCGCCAGCAGCTTTGGGGGGGGCAGCAATGAAAAACTGTTTTTT.

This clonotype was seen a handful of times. In DNA, the CDR3 is TGCAGTGCTAGAGAGGGCGGGATGACCACCGGGGAGCTGTTTTTT. It specifies CSAREGGMTTGELFF. The rearrangement uses TRBV20-1 and TRBJ2-2; tentatively, D is TRBD2 (6 bases). V gave up 0 bases and J gave up 4 bases, with 12 bases separating them. CDR1 and CDR2 from the germline V gene are DFQATT and SNEGSKA (reference sequence). This CDR3 has 15 amino acids.

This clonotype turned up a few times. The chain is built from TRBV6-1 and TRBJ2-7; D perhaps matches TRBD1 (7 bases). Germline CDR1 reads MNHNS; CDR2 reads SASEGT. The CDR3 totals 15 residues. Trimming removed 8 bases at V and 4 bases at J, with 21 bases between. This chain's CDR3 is CASRRGTVDHYEQYF. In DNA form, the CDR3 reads TGTGCCAGCCGGAGGGGGACAGTGGACCATTACGAGCAGTACTTC.

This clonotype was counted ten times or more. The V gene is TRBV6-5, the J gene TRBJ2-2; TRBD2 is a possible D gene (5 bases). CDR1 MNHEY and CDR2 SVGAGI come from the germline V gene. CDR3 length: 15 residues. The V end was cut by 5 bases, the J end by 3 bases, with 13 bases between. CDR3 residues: CASSLGESDTGELFF. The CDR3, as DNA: TGTGCCAGCAGTCTCGGGGAGTCGGACACCGGGGAGCTGTTTTTT.

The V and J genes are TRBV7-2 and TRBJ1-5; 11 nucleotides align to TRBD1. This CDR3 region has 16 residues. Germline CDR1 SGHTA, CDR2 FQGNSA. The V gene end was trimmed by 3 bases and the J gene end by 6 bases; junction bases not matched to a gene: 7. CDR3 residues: CASSFTGTGGGQPQHF. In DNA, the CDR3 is TGTGCCAGCAGCTTCACCGGGACAGGGGGAGGTCAGCCCCAGCATTTT.

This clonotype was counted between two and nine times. The CDR3 spells CASSLGTSGISYNEQFF. The DNA for the CDR3 is TGTGCCAGCAGCTTAGGTACTAGCGGGATATCCTACAATGAGCAGTTCTTC. The rearrangement joins TRBV7-9 to TRBJ2-1, with TRBD2 matching over 10 bases. Trimming took 1 base from V and 1 from J; bases not matched to a gene: 4. CDR1 and CDR2 (germline): SEHNR, FQNEAQ (reference sequence). CDR3 length: 17 residues.

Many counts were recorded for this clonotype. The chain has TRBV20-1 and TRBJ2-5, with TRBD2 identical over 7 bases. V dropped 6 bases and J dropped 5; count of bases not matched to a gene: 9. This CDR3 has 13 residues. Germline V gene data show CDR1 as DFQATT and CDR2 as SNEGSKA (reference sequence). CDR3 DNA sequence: TGCAGTGCCCCGAGGGAGGGATCCGAGACCCAGTACTTC. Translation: CSAPREGSETQYF.

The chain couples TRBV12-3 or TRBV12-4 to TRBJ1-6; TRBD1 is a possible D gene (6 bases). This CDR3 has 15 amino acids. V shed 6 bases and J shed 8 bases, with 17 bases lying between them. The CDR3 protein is CASSQGTEDYSPLHF. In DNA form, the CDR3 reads TGTGCCAGCAGCCAGGGGACGGAAGATTATTCACCCCTCCACTTT.

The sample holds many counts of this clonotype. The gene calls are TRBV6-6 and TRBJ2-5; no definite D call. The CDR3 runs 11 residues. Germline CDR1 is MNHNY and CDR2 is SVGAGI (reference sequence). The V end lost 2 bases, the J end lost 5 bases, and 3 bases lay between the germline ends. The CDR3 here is CASSYGETQYF. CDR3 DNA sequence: TGTGCCAGCAGTTACGGGGAGACCCAGTACTTC.

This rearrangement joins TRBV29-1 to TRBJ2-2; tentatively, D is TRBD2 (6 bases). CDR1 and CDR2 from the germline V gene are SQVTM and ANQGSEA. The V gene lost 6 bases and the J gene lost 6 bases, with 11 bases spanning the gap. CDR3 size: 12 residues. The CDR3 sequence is CSVRGTAGELFF. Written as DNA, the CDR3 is TGCAGCGTCCGTGGGACTGCCGGGGAGCTGTTTTTT.

CDR3 amino acids: CSVDVGRGETQYF. Here the CDR3 DNA reads TGCAGCGTTGACGTGGGGCGGGGGGAGACCCAGTACTTC. The gene calls are TRBV29-1 and TRBJ2-5; 7 bases match TRBD2. Trimming cost V 3 bases and J 5 bases; bases outside gene matches: 6. Germline assignment: CDR1 SQVTM and CDR2 ANQGSEA. This CDR3 region has 13 residues.

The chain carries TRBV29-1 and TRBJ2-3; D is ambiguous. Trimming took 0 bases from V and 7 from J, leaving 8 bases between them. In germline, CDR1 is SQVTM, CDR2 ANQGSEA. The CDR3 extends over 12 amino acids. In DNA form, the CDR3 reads TGCAGCGTTGAAGAAGGGTCGAATACGCAGTATTTT. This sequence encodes CSVEEGSNTQYF.

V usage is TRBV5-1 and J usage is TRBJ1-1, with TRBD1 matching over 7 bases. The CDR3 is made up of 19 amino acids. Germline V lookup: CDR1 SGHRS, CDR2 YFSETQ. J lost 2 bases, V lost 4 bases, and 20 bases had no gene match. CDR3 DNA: TGCGCCAGCAGCAAGGACAGGCGTTCGGCTTCCGGGGCCAACACTGAAGCTTTCTTT. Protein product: CASSKDRRSASGANTEAFF.

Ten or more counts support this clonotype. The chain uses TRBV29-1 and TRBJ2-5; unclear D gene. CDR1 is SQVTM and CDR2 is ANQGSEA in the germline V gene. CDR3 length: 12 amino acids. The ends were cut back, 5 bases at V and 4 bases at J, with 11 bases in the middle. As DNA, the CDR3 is TGCAGCGTTAATGGACGGCTAGAGACCCAGTACTTC. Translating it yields CSVNGRLETQYF.

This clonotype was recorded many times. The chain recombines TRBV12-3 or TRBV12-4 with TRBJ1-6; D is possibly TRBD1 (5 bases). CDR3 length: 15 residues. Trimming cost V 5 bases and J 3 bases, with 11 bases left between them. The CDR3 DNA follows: TGTGCCAGCAGTCTGAGGGGAGACTATAATTCACCCCTCCACTTT. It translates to CASSLRGDYNSPLHF.

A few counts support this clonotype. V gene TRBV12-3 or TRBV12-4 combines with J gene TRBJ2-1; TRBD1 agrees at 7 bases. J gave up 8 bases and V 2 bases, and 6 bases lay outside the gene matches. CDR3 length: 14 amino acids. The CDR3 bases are TGTGCCAGCAGTTTATCGACAGGGCGGCATGAGCAGTTCTTC. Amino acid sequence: CASSLSTGRHEQFF.

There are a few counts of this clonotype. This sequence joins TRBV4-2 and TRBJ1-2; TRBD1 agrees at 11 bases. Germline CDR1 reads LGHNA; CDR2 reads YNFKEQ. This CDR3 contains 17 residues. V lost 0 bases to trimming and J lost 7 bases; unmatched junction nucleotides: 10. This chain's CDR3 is CASSQEVLGQGVFGYTF. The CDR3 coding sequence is TGTGCCAGCAGCCAAGAGGTACTGGGACAGGGGGTGTTTGGCTACACCTTC.